This is a list of T cell receptor beta chains from one sample in a study of cytomegalovirus exposure and HLA in healthy donors. Data came from immunoSEQ multiplex PCR; TCRdb stores just in-frame clones and leaves some out. This table has about 150,000 clones, 84% appearing once. The material sequenced was PBMCs. These TCRs come from a boy between 2 and 10 years old in good health and CMV-seronegative. Each CDR3 is given with its conserved first and last residue. D genes are given only for firm matches. Clone size is shown for a subset of rows, as once, few, many or a class of expanded clone.

>TRBJ2-1|TRBV19|-|-
TGTGCCAGTAGTATGACGGGGAATGAGCAGTTCTTC
CASSMTGNEQFF
>TRBJ1-2|TRBV7-8|-|TRBD1
TGTGCCAGCAGCTTATCACAGGGGAACTATGGCTACACCTTC
CASSLSQGNYGYTF
>TRBJ2-3|TRBV7-9|-|TRBD1
TGTGCCAGCAGCCGCGGACAGGTCACAGATACGCAGTATTTT
CASSRGQVTDTQYF
>TRBJ1-5|TRBV28|-|TRBD1
TGTGCCAGCAGCCCTACAGGGGATCAGCCCCAGCATTTT
CASSPTGDQPQHF
>TRBJ1-5|TRBV4-1|-|-
TGCGCCAGCAGCCAAGATGGCGCAGGGGGCAATCAGCCCCAGCATTTT
CASSQDGAGGNQPQHF
>TRBJ2-5|TRBV5-1|-|-
TGCGCCAGCAGCTTCCCTAATGGGCAGGAAGAGACCCAGTACTTC
CASSFPNGQEETQYF
>TRBJ1-1|TRBV5-4|-|-
TGTGCCAGCAGCTTCGTTCGGGGGATGAACACTGAAGCTTTCTTT
CASSFVRGMNTEAFF
>TRBJ2-4|TRBV27|-|-
TGTGCCAGCAGAGGGGTAGCCAAAAACATTCAGTACTTC
CASRGVAKNIQYF
>TRBJ2-5|TRBV9|once|-
TGTGCCAGCAGCGCCTACACCCAACGGGGAGAGACCCAGTACTTC
CASSAYTQRGETQYF
>TRBJ1-1|TRBV10-3|-|TRBD1
TGTGCCATCAGTGATCCTCCGGGACAGGGTTTCCTGATGAACACTGAAGCTTTCTTT
CAISDPPGQGFLMNTEAFF
>TRBJ2-3|TRBV6-1|medium-sized|TRBD2
TGTGCCAGCAGTGAAGAGCGGGGGGGCACAGATACGCAGTATTTT
CASSEERGGTDTQYF
>TRBJ2-2|TRBV6-1|-|-
TGTGCCAGCAGTGAATACAACCGGGAGCTGTTTTTT
CASSEYNRELFF
>TRBJ2-7|TRBV4-1|-|TRBD2
TGCGCCAGCAGCCAACCCCAGGGTGGCGGGAGGGCCCCCCACGAGCAGTACTTC
CASSQPQGGGRAPHEQYF
>TRBJ1-6|TRBV28|-|-
TGTGCCAGCAGTTCTGGACAGAAGCTACCTGGCAATTCACCCCTCCACTTT
CASSSGQKLPGNSPLHF
>TRBJ1-1|TRBV9|-|-
TGTGCCAGCAGCCCGGGGGTGGGGACTGAAGCTTTCTTT
CASSPGVGTEAFF
>TRBJ1-1|TRBV6-4|once|-
TGTGCCGAGGGCCCCGGACGAATTCGGAACACTGAAGCTTTCTTT
CAEGPGRIRNTEAFF
>TRBJ2-3|TRBV6-6|-|TRBD2
TGTGCCAGCAGTCCCTTTAGCGGGGGGGGCACAGATACGCAGTATTTT
CASSPFSGGGTDTQYF
>TRBJ1-2|TRBV27|once|-
TGTGCCAGCAGTTTATCGGTGCCAGGGATGGGGTTATATGGCTACACCTTC
CASSLSVPGMGLYGYTF
>TRBJ2-3|TRBV11-3|-|-
TGTGCCAGCAGCGCCGGGACAGGGATCCAGCTAGCGGGTACAGATACGCAGTATTTT
CASSAGTGIQLAGTDTQYF
>TRBJ2-5|TRBV6-5|-|-
TGTGCCAGCCATACAGAAGCCCAAGAGACCCAGTACTTC
CASHTEAQETQYF
>TRBJ2-3|TRBV4-2|-|-
TGTGCCAGCAGCCGGGCGGGCTCCGGGATCGGCGCAGATACGCAGTATTTT
CASSRAGSGIGADTQYF
>TRBJ2-1|TRBV27|few|TRBD1
TGTGCCAGCAGTTACGCGGGACAGGGGTACAATGAGCAGTTCTTC
CASSYAGQGYNEQFF
>TRBJ2-7|TRBV4-1|-|TRBD1
TGCGCCAGCGGACAGGGGATAGTGTTCGAGCAGTACTTC
CASGQGIVFEQYF
>TRBJ1-1|TRBV7-9|-|-
TGTTCCAGCAGACCCGGGGGGGGACTTAGGGGCACTGAAGCTTTCTTT
CSSRPGGGLRGTEAFF
>TRBJ1-3|TRBV4-1|once|-
TGCGCCAGCAGCCAACCTGTCCCCTCTGGAAACACCATATATTTT
CASSQPVPSGNTIYF
>TRBJ1-1|TRBV5-1|-|-
TGCGCCAGCAGCTTGAATGGGGGAGGCACTGAAGCTTTCTTT
CASSLNGGGTEAFF
>TRBJ2-3|TRBV6-1|-|TRBD2
TGTGCCAGCAGTGCGGGACTAGCGGGCGCACTGACAGATACGCAGTATTTT
CASSAGLAGALTDTQYF
>TRBJ2-3|TRBV27|-|-
TGTGCCAGCAGTAGCATCCCAATCACAGATACGCAGTATTTT
CASSSIPITDTQYF
>TRBJ1-2|TRBV4-1|once|-
TGCGCCAGCAGTCCGAAGGACAGTCGATTTAACTATGGCTACACCTTC
CASSPKDSRFNYGYTF
>TRBJ2-5|TRBV9|-|-
TGTGCCAGCAGCGCGGGGGGCGGCGGAGAGACCCAGTACTTC
CASSAGGGGETQYF
>TRBJ1-4|TRBV9|-|-
TGTGCCAGCAGCGGCCCCGCCCTAAGTCCTAATGAAAAACTGTTTTTT
CASSGPALSPNEKLFF
>TRBJ2-1|TRBV18|-|-
TGTGCCAGCTCACCACGTGAGTTTGCCTACAATGAGCAGTTCTTC
CASSPREFAYNEQFF
>TRBJ2-3|TRBV6-4|-|-
TGTGCCAGCAGTGACTCTATAGCGGGCACAGATACGCAGTATTTT
CASSDSIAGTDTQYF
>TRBJ2-1|TRBV6-1|-|-
TGTGCCAGCAGTGCATGGAGGGGGCATCGCAATGAGCAGTTCTTC
CASSAWRGHRNEQFF
>TRBJ2-1|TRBV7-2|-|TRBD2
TGTGCCAGCAGCTCCTCTCTGAGCGGGAGCTCCTACAATGAGCAGTTCTTC
CASSSSLSGSSYNEQFF
>TRBJ2-5|TRBV7-9|-|-
TGTGCCAGCAGCCTCAGGCTTCAAGAGACCCAGTACTTC
CASSLRLQETQYF
>TRBJ2-7|TRBV11-2|once|-
TGTGCCAGCAGCTTCCCTATCGCCGAGCAGTACTTC
CASSFPIAEQYF
>TRBJ1-2|TRBV6-5|-|-
TGTGCCAGTCGTACGGACAGACGAAACTATGGCTACACCTTC
CASRTDRRNYGYTF
>TRBJ2-1|TRBV29-1|-|-
TGCAGCGCAAGGGGATTAGACTCTCGATCCTTCAATGAGCAGTTCTTC
CSARGLDSRSFNEQFF
>TRBJ1-4|TRBV27|-|-
TGTGCCAGCAGCCGCACCGGGGGGGGCCGAAAACTGTTTTTT
CASSRTGGGRKLFF
>TRBJ1-2|TRBV5-8|once|TRBD1
TGTGCCAGCAGCTTGGATCCGGACAGGGGTAACGGCTACACCTTC
CASSLDPDRGNGYTF
>TRBJ2-1|TRBV10-3|-|-
TGTGCCATCAGTGGATTGACGGGGAGCTCCTACAATGAGCAGTTCTTC
CAISGLTGSSYNEQFF
>TRBJ1-1|TRBV4-1|-|-
TGCGCCAGCAGCCTACGGACAGTTTTGGGGAACACTGAAGCTTTCTTT
CASSLRTVLGNTEAFF
>TRBJ2-6|TRBV9|-|-
TGTGCCAGCAGTGGGAGGGGGTCTGGGGCCAACGTCCTGACTTTC
CASSGRGSGANVLTF
>TRBJ1-6|TRBV6-5|-|-
TGTGCCAGCAGTTATTTACGCCAGGGGAATTCACCCCTCCACTTT
CASSYLRQGNSPLHF
>TRBJ2-7|TRBV6-1|-|TRBD2
TGTGCCAGCAGTGAACTTCGGACTAGCGGGGGGGCCCCCTACGAGCAGTACTTC
CASSELRTSGGAPYEQYF
>TRBJ2-2|TRBV15|-|-
TGTGCCACCAGCAGAGACCTGACTAGACGCACCGGGGAGCTGTTTTTT
CATSRDLTRRTGELFF
>TRBJ1-4|TRBV4-3|-|TRBD1
TGCGCCAGCAGCGCCGGGACAGTCAATGAAAAACTGTTTTTT
CASSAGTVNEKLFF
>TRBJ1-1|TRBV28|-|TRBD1
TGTGCCAGCAGTACAACAGGGGTTGGGCGAGAAGCTTTCTTT
CASSTTGVGREAFF
>TRBJ2-7|TRBV18|-|TRBD2
TGTGCCAGCTCACCACGAGTAGCGGGGGGACCCTCCTACGAGCAGTACTTC
CASSPRVAGGPSYEQYF
>TRBJ2-7|TRBV10-3|-|TRBD1
TGTGCCATCAGCGGACAGGGGTACGAGCAGTACTTC
CAISGQGYEQYF
>TRBJ1-5|TRBV27|-|-
TGTGCCAGCAGTTTACCCGGTCAGCCCCAGCATTTT
CASSLPGQPQHF
>TRBJ1-1|TRBV5-1|-|TRBD1
TGCGCCAGCAGCTTGGAGACAGGGTTGGGGGCCTTGAACACTGAAGCTTTCTTT
CASSLETGLGALNTEAFF
>TRBJ2-6|TRBV5-5|-|-
TGTGCCAGCACGGGCTCTGGGGCCAACGTCCTGACTTTC
CASTGSGANVLTF
>TRBJ2-3|TRBV5-1|-|-
TGCGCCAGCAGCCAGCGATCGGTGGATACGCAGTATTTT
CASSQRSVDTQYF
>TRBJ1-1|TRBV7-3|-|-
TGTGCCAGCAGATCACCCCCCAGGGTACAGGGTGTCTCGGCGAACACTGAAGCTTTCTTT
CASRSPPRVQGVSANTEAFF
>TRBJ1-1|TRBV11-3|-|-
TGTGCCAGCAGCTTATACGGGTTGAACACTGAAGCTTTCTTT
CASSLYGLNTEAFF